Sequencing of this TCR beta chain was carried out in a study of blood T cells in healthy people across ages. Of note for this clonotype: The antigen remains unidentified.

Germline values: CDR1 DFQATT, CDR2 SNEGSKA (reference sequence). Germline trimming cut 0 bases from V and 8 bases from J; bases unmatched to any gene: 5. This CDR3 region has 14 residues. Study conclusions and caveats: Versus aged donors, long-lived donors had higher diversity and more naive CD4+ cells. Naive T cell percentage strongly correlated with TCR beta diversity.

Together with a sample-barcoded 5' primer, a J-beta primer mix was included in a second PCR lasting about 7 to 11 cycles. Each cDNA molecule received a tag from a template-switch adaptor that had 12 random nucleotides. Each CDR3 protein gets one entry after TCRdb re-called the 5' RACE reads with MiXCR. The sample carries 700,000 or so distinct CDR3 sequences, 40% to 45% recorded once. The sample comprised blood. This chain connects TRBV20-1 to TRBJ2-4; the match to TRBD2 covers 9 bases. This TCR was recovered from an elderly man in good health. The CDR3 region is CSARDRIAGDIQYF. The CDR3 nucleotides are TGCAGTGCTAGAGATAGAATAGCGGGGGACATTCAGTACTTC.